Presented here are 3 T cell receptor beta chains from one specimen sequenced in a study of T cell responses to AZD1222 COVID-19 vaccine. Some clones are missing from TCRdb's copy, which holds only in-frame ones; the method was immunoSEQ multiplex PCR. The repertoire has more than 150,000 clones, around 92% of them found once; the top ten carry about 9%. Source: peripheral blood, taken on day 0 of AZD1222 vaccination. The receptors here all came from an adult in good health.

V usage is TRBV6-1 and J usage is TRBJ1-6; no firm D call. This CDR3 comprises 17 residues. CDR1 is MNHNS, CDR2 SASEGT, per germline. Trimming pared 2 bases from V and 7 bases from J, leaving 18 bases between. The CDR3, as DNA: TGTGCCAGCAGTGAAATGGGCGCCCCTGCTCCCAATTCACCCCTCCACTTT. Protein: CASSEMGAPAPNSPLHF.

V and J are TRBV28 and TRBJ2-3; TRBD2 aligns across 8 bases. CDR1 is MDHEN and CDR2 is SYDVKM in the germline V gene. V shed 3 bases and J 0 bases; nucleotides not matched to a gene: 11. There are 18 residues in the CDR3. In DNA form, the CDR3 reads TGTGCCAGCAGTTTGGGGACTAGTTGGCGGGAGAGCACAGATACGCAGTATTTT. It codes for CASSLGTSWRESTDTQYF.

This clone has more than one count but fewer than ten. The rearrangement uses TRBV7-8 and TRBJ2-7; 13 positions agree with TRBD2. Germline trimming cut 5 bases from V and 6 bases from J; bases unmatched to any gene: 7. The V gene's germline CDR1 is SGHVS and CDR2 FQNEAQ. This CDR3 spans 15 amino acids. The CDR3 spells CASSPHGTSGIEQYF. The CDR3 DNA follows: TGTGCCAGCAGCCCCCATGGGACTAGCGGGATCGAGCAGTACTTC.